These T cell receptor beta chains were read from a single sample in a study of T cell responses to AZD1222 COVID-19 vaccine. Some clones are missing from TCRdb's copy, which holds only in-frame ones; the method was immunoSEQ multiplex PCR. The table has some 150,000 clones, about 92% seen once. The sample here was peripheral blood, taken on day 0 of AZD1222 vaccination. The receptors derive from an adult in good health. CDR3s leave out the opening cysteine and the closing phenylalanine or tryptophan.

J gene	V gene	CDR3 protein
TRBJ1-5	TRBV19	ASSPRGNQPQH
TRBJ2-7	TRBV6-1	ASSAVQGPRRYEQY
TRBJ1-2	TRBV18	ASSPPPGASYGYT
TRBJ2-1	TRBV27	ASSFLERGLNNEQF
TRBJ1-4	TRBV19	VTRLGEKLF
TRBJ2-2	TRBV10-3	ATKVNTGELF
TRBJ1-2	TRBV5-6	ASSSTGHGYT
TRBJ1-3	TRBV5-8	ASSLGGLDGNTIY
TRBJ1-2	TRBV19	ASSIDTRSYGYT
TRBJ1-1	TRBV10-3	AIRLPGHNTEAF
TRBJ1-2	TRBV5-4	ASSSLDAGGGYGYT
TRBJ2-1	TRBV5-1	ASSSPTTTRQNEQF
TRBJ1-2	TRBV6-1	ASSENRGRGYT
TRBJ2-5	TRBV4-2	ASSQLILTGTARATETQY
TRBJ1-2	TRBV5-6	ASSSGRFYGYT
TRBJ2-3	TRBV11-3	ASSFRAGTPRSTDTQY
TRBJ1-2	TRBV2	ASSFGINGYT
TRBJ1-1	TRBV12-3/TRBV12-4	ASGVSQNTEAF
TRBJ2-1	TRBV6-5	ASSYSRGVYNEQF
TRBJ1-1	TRBV19	ASKTGNTEAF
TRBJ1-1	TRBV30	AWTGMNTEAF
TRBJ2-7	TRBV28	ASSRAGAPYEQY
TRBJ1-4	TRBV3-1/TRBV3-2	ASSLGPVGGVTNEKLF
TRBJ1-2	TRBV5-6	ASSLAGTGYGYT
TRBJ2-2	TRBV24-1	ATRSGQGHTGELF
TRBJ1-2	TRBV6-5	ASTPGNSYGYT
TRBJ1-3	TRBV10-3	AVRGRGVPGNTIY
TRBJ2-7	TRBV6-5	ASSYSKSWGYEQY
TRBJ1-1	TRBV2	ASSLSRSGLNTEAF
TRBJ1-4	TRBV24-1	APRVRANEKLF
TRBJ1-3	TRBV28	ASRPDRTGNTIY
TRBJ2-3	TRBV3-1/TRBV3-2	ASSQDQWPLEGVEAQY
TRBJ2-2	TRBV7-2	ASNRPGGTGELF
TRBJ2-3	TRBV18	ASSYTVPQGLDTQY
TRBJ2-3	TRBV24-1	ATSDSGSSPDTQY
TRBJ2-3	TRBV27	ASSLSWAPFGTDTQY
TRBJ1-6	TRBV15	ATSYVSGNSPLH
TRBJ2-7	TRBV4-1	ASSQGIQGYEQY
TRBJ2-3	TRBV25-1	ASRRGYTDTQY
TRBJ1-1	TRBV6-5	ASSRLRGEAF
TRBJ2-1	TRBV18	ASSPGTSHNEQF
TRBJ1-1	TRBV7-2	ASSLMGGNTEAF
TRBJ1-4	TRBV5-1	ASSSWPNEKLF
TRBJ2-3	TRBV10-3	AISRGRTGGTDTQY
TRBJ1-4	TRBV3-1/TRBV3-2	ASSQDYEKLF